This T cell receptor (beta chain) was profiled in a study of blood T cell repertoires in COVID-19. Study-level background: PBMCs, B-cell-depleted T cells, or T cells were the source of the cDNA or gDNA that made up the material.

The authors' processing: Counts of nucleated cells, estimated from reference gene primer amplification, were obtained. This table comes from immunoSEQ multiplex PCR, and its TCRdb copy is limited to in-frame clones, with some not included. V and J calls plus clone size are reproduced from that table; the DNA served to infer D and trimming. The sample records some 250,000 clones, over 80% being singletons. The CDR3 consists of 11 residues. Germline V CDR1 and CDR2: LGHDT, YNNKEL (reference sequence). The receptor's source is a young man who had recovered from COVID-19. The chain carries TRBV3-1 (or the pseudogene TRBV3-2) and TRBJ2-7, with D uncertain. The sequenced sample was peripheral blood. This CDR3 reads CASSQSCEQYV. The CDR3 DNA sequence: TGTGCCAGCAGCCAGTCCTGCGAGCAGTACGTC.